The 8 T cell receptor beta chains given below trace back to one sample, sequenced in a study of beta chain features in type 1 diabetes. TCRB transcripts that were expressed got sequenced, as all of the isolated RNA had been reverse transcribed. This table comes from immunoSEQ multiplex PCR, and its TCRdb copy is limited to in-frame clones, with some not included. Of about 320,000 clones listed, 11% to 15% were seen once; the top ten hold over 5.5%. The material sequenced was central memory CD4+ T cells from blood. The receptors derive from a man aged 30 to 45 in good health.

This chain links TRBV6-1 with TRBJ2-3; no reliable D call. Trimming removed 4 bases from V and 2 bases from J, with 7 bases in between. Germline-derived CDR1 and CDR2 are MNHNS and SASEGT. This CDR3 spans 13 amino acids. CDR3 in amino acids: CASSAPPTDTQYF. The CDR3 DNA is TGTGCCAGCAGTGCGCCTCCCACAGATACGCAGTATTTT.

The chain employs TRBV6-5 and TRBJ2-7; TRBD1 might be the D (5 bases). CDR1 MNHEY and CDR2 SVGAGI come from the germline V gene. The V end lost 7 bases, the J end lost 7 bases, and 14 bases lay between the germline ends. The length of the CDR3 is 12 residues. CDR3 region: CASTAIPGEQYF. The CDR3 DNA reads as TGTGCCAGCACTGCCATCCCAGGGGAGCAGTACTTC.

This chain uses TRBV11-3 with TRBJ2-3; no definite D call. This CDR3 comprises 11 residues. V dropped 6 bases and J dropped 5 bases, with 6 bases sitting between them. Germline V gene lookup returns CDR1 SGHNT and CDR2 YENEEA. CDR3 protein: CASRQIDTQYF. In nucleotides, the CDR3 is TGTGCCAGCAGGCAGATAGATACGCAGTATTTT.

The chain combines TRBV7-2 with TRBJ1-4; the D gene is possibly TRBD1 (5 bases). Germline V gene lookup returns CDR1 SGHTA and CDR2 FQGNSA. There are 11 residues in the CDR3. Trimming pared 4 bases from V and 16 bases from J, leaving 13 bases between. CDR3 nucleotide sequence: TGTGCCAGCAGCTCCGGGACGGCGGCGTTTTTT. This gives the protein CASSSGTAAFF.

The chain links TRBV6-1 to TRBJ2-5; TRBD1 might be the D (5 bases). The germline CDR1 and CDR2 sequences are MNHNS and SASEGT. This CDR3 is 13 amino acids long. V was pared by 5 bases and J by 2 bases, with 9 bases between. The CDR3 spells CASSYDRQETQYF. The CDR3 DNA is TGTGCCAGCAGTTATGACAGACAAGAGACCCAGTACTTC.

The V call is TRBV6-1, the J call TRBJ1-6; the D gene is possibly TRBD1 (6 bases). The CDR3 has 20 residues. The V end lost 3 bases, the J end lost 7 bases, and 28 bases lay between the germline ends. From germline, CDR1 is MNHNS and CDR2 SASEGT. The CDR3 DNA reads TGTGCCAGCAGTGAGCTAAAATCGAATCGGGACAACTCCGGCAATTCACCCCTCCACTTT. Protein: CASSELKSNRDNSGNSPLHF.

This clone has a count of ten or more. The chain links TRBV7-9 to TRBJ1-3, with 7 bases matching TRBD1. Germline V gene lookup returns CDR1 SEHNR and CDR2 FQNEAQ (reference sequence). Trimming cost V 8 bases and J 2 bases; bases outside gene matches: 6. The CDR3 loop spans 14 amino acids. CDR3 sequence reads: CASSLDRAGNTIYF. In DNA, the CDR3 is TGTGCCAGCTCCCTCGACAGGGCTGGAAACACCATATATTTT.

In this sample, this clone turned up a few times. The V and J genes are TRBV5-1 and TRBJ2-1, with 7 bases fitting TRBD1. Losses at the gene ends were 4 bases for V and 9 bases for J; bases not matched to a gene: 13. The CDR3 length is 15 residues. Germline V gives CDR1 SGHRS, CDR2 YFSETQ. This CDR3 reads CASSLGQVASSEQFF. The CDR3 region has the DNA TGCGCCAGCAGCCTAGGACAGGTGGCCTCGAGTGAGCAGTTCTTC.